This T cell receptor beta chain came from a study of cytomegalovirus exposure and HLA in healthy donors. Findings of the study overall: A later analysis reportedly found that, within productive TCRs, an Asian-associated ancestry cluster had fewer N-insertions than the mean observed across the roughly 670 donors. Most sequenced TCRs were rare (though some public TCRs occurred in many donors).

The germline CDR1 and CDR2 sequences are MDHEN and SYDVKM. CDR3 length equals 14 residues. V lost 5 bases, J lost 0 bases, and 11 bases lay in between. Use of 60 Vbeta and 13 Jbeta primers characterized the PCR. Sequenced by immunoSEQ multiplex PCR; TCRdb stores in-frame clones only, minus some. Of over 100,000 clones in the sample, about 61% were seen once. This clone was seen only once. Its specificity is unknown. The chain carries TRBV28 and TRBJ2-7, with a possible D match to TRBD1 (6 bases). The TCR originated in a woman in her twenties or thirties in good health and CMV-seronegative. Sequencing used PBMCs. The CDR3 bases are TGTGCCAGCAGTCCCGGACAGTTCTCCTACGAGCAGTACTTC. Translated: CASSPGQFSYEQYF.